The sequence of this TCR beta chain was determined in a study of identical twins. Whole-study findings and limits: Model-predicted out-of-frame TCR alpha sharing fell below observed values in monozygotic twins.

The CDR3 is made up of 18 amino acids. Trimming removed 2 bases from V and 5 bases from J; junction bases left unmatched: 14. This clonotype turned up a few times. The antigen remains undetermined. Healthy Caucasian individuals made up all the donors. TCRdb re-called the 5' RACE reads with MiXCR, one entry per CDR3 protein. The sample contains hundreds of thousands of distinct CDR3 sequences, less than 7% of which appear only once. The chain employs TRBV12-3 or TRBV12-4 and TRBJ2-1, with 8 positions matching TRBD2. The material sequenced was naive T cells sorted from blood. The sequence was obtained from a man in his late teens or twenties in good health. The CDR3 DNA sequence: TGTGCCAGCAGTTTACAGTTTGGAGCGGGAGCGGGGCACAATGAGCAGTTCTTC. As protein: CASSLQFGAGAGHNEQFF.